This T cell receptor beta chain came from a study of blood T cells in healthy people across ages. Study-wide findings and caveats: The recorded TCR beta diversity per million T cells decreased in a roughly linear manner with age. Expanded clonotype changes were possibly confounded by unknown donor CMV status. A conclusive naive versus antigen-experienced comparison was prevented by the unsorted PBMCs.

Germline CDR1 is SQVTM and CDR2 is ANQGSEA. Trimming took 0 bases from V and 8 from J, leaving 19 bases between them. This CDR3 is 15 amino acids long. A second PCR, run for about 7 to 11 cycles, used a sample-barcoded 5' primer plus a J-beta primer mix. TCRdb independently ran MiXCR on the 5' RACE reads; one entry per CDR3 protein. The table has 700,000 to 950,000 distinct CDR3 sequences, roughly 64% seen once; the top ten hold roughly 22%. This clonotype was counted a few times. Its matching antigen is unknown. The clonotype was recovered from a man aged 25-40 years in good health. The sample comprised blood. This chain joins TRBV29-1 and TRBJ1-2; D gene unclear. The CDR3 bases are TGCAGCGTTGAAGACCTCAATCCCGCCCGCCCGGGCTACACCTTC. Encoded protein: CSVEDLNPARPGYTF.